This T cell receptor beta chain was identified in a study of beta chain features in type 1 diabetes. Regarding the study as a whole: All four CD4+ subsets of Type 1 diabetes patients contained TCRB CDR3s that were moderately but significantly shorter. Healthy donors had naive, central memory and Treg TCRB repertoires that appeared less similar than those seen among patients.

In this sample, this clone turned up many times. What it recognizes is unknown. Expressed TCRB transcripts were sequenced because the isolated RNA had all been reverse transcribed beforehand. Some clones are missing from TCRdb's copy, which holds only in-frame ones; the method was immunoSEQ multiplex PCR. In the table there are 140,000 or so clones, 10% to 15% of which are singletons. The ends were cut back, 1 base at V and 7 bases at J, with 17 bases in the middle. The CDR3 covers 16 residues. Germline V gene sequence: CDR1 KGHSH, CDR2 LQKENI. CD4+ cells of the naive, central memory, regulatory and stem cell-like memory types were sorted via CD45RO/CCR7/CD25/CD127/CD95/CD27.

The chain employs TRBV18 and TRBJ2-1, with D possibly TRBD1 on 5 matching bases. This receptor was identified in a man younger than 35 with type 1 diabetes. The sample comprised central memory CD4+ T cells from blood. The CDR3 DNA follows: TGTGCCAGCTCACCACGGGGCACGGATGGTGGGAATGAGCAGTTCTTC. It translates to CASSPRGTDGGNEQFF.